Sequencing of this TCR beta chain was carried out in a study of shared clonotypes between healthy human individuals. General observations from the study: Sorted-subset sequencing, rarefaction showed, was incomplete despite large depth. Investigators collected only blood, and repertoires in tissues likely differ.

This CDR3 region has 15 residues. Germline CDR1 is SGHKS and CDR2 is YYEKEE (reference sequence). V was pared by 1 base and J by 4 bases, with 7 bases of the junction left unmatched. CD45RO-negative, CCR7-selected cells formed the naive CD8 fraction, which excluded terminally differentiated effector memory CD45RA+ cells. Free of recent acute infections or vaccinations, the donors were healthy HIV-negative adults. The protocol was immunoSEQ multiplex PCR, while the TCRdb copy is restricted to in-frame clones and leaves out a portion. This sample has roughly 2.1 million clones, with under 95% found just once. Of note for this clone: Antigen unknown.

The TCR sequence derives from a man aged 18 to 29 in good health. Some clones in this sample may be carry-over from other donors' samples. Sequenced: naive CD8+ T cells from PBMCs. The rearrangement uses TRBV5-5 and TRBJ1-2; 7 nucleotides line up with TRBD1. In nucleotides, the CDR3 is TGTGCCAGCAGCTTGAGGAGGGGGCTTGCCTATGGCTACACCTTC. Its protein product is CASSLRRGLAYGYTF.